This TCR beta chain is drawn from a study of shared clonotypes between healthy human individuals. Study outcomes and limitations: What naive subsets generally showed was a larger estimated richness than memory subsets showed. Limited genetic and exposure-history diversity came from having few donors.

The CDR3 has 13 amino acids. V was pared by 6 bases and J by 1 base, with 8 bases between. Germline V CDR1 and CDR2: MNHEY, SVGAGI. The table came from immunoSEQ multiplex PCR; TCRdb's copy has only in-frame clones and leaves some out. Here the sample spans about 2 million clones, roughly 95% being singletons. As to this clone: The target antigen is unknown. The sample carries other DNA sequences with the same CDR3.

This chain links TRBV6-5 with TRBJ2-3; D is unclear. This clonotype was sampled from a man between 18 and 35 years old in good health. The sample taken for sequencing was naive CD4+ T cells sorted from blood. Subset defined: CD45RA+ positively selected. CDR3 protein: CASRLRRTDTQYF. In DNA, the CDR3 is TGTGCCAGCAGGCTCAGACGCACAGATACGCAGTATTTT.